This T cell receptor beta chain was recovered during a study of shared clonotypes between healthy human individuals. Turning to the study itself: A donor's plate count was three for CD4 naive and three for CD4 memory; CD8 naive had two and CD8 memory one. Study-level results: Naive subsets usually exceeded memory subsets in estimated richness.

Profiled with immunoSEQ multiplex PCR; TCRdb holds only in-frame clones, not every one. Counted here are about 2.4 million clones, roughly nine tenths occurring once; the ten biggest clones make up 0.13% to 0.15%. Concerning this clone itself: The antigen is undetermined.

This CDR3 has 16 amino acids. V gave up 5 bases and J gave up 1 base; unmatched junction bases: 6. Looked up from germline, CDR1 is SGHVS and CDR2 is FNYEAQ. This chain links TRBV7-6 with TRBJ1-4; 8 bases are shared with TRBD1. The sequence was obtained from a man aged 18 to 29 in good health. Source material: naive CD4+ T cells sorted from blood. Subset in this sample: CD45RA+ positively selected. The CDR3 spells CASSLGTGRTNEKLFF. Written as DNA, the CDR3 is TGTGCCAGCAGCCTGGGGACAGGCCGAACTAATGAAAAACTGTTTTTT.